This TCR beta chain was obtained from a study of shared clonotypes between healthy human individuals. TCRdb keeps only in-frame clones here, not all; method: immunoSEQ multiplex PCR. The sample has some 1,100,000 clones; about four fifths are singletons. Study-wide findings and caveats: Limited genetic and exposure-history diversity came from having few donors.

In regard to this clone: Its antigen is as yet unknown.

This CDR3 has 14 residues. CDR1 and CDR2 from the germline V gene are SGHAT and FQNNGV. V was clipped by 7 bases and J by 1 base, with 12 bases between them. The chain employs TRBV11-2 and TRBJ2-3, with D perhaps matching TRBD2 (5 bases). The receptor was isolated from a man aged 18-30 years in good health. Some clones in this sample may be carry-over from other donors' samples. The sequencing sample was made of memory CD4+ T cells from PBMCs. Specified subset: CD45RA-negative fraction. The CDR3 region is CASKLAVRTDTQYF. The CDR3, as DNA: TGTGCCAGCAAGCTAGCCGTCCGCACAGATACGCAGTATTTT.